The 23 T cell receptor beta chains below come from one sample, sequenced in a study of neoadjuvant anti-PD-1 for oral cavity cancer. Stated time point: after neoadjuvant nivolumab, at surgical resection. Data came from immunoSEQ multiplex PCR; TCRdb stores just in-frame clones and leaves some out. The sample has about 13,000 clones, 67% seen once. Sequencing used PBMCs, obtained after nivolumab (anti-PD-1) treatment. The receptors were sampled from a person aged 35-79 years with oral cavity squamous cell carcinoma.

V and J are TRBV10-1 and TRBJ1-1; D possibly corresponds to TRBD1 (5 bases). Germline assignment: CDR1 WNHNN and CDR2 SYGVQD (reference sequence). The V and J ends lost 6 bases and 8 bases respectively, with 7 bases between them. CDR3 size: 10 residues. CDR3 DNA: TGCGCCAGCAGCCGGGACGAAGCTTTCTTT. Translation: CASSRDEAFF.

The chain has TRBV9 and TRBJ1-4; 8 bases match TRBD1. From germline, CDR1 is SGDLS and CDR2 YYNGEE. Germline trimming cut 2 bases from V and 6 bases from J; bases unmatched to any gene: 9. The CDR3 is made up of 16 amino acids. The CDR3 loop is CASSVGQGSLYEKLFF. For the CDR3, the DNA is TGTGCCAGCAGCGTCGGACAGGGCTCCCTCTATGAAAAACTGTTTTTT.

The V call is TRBV6-5, the J call TRBJ1-5; D is unclear. The CDR3 extends over 16 amino acids. Germline loops: CDR1 MNHEY, CDR2 SVGAGI. V lost 0 bases, J lost 3 bases, and 12 bases lay in between. CDR3 residues: CASSYSSVPPNQPQHF. The CDR3 nucleotides are TGTGCCAGCAGTTACTCCTCCGTCCCCCCCAATCAGCCCCAGCATTTT.

This clone has a handful of counts. The gene calls are TRBV19 and TRBJ2-5, with TRBD2 matching 7 bases. The V gene end was trimmed by 7 bases and the J gene end by 2 bases; junction bases not matched to a gene: 4. The CDR3 length is 13 residues. Germline CDR1 is LNHDA and CDR2 is SQIVND (reference sequence). For the CDR3, the DNA is TGTGCCAGTACCCCGGGGGGACAAGAGACCCAGTACTTC. Its protein is CASTPGGQETQYF.

V and J are TRBV19 and TRBJ1-1; D is undetermined. Germline V gene sequence: CDR1 LNHDA, CDR2 SQIVND (reference sequence). Trimming cost V 1 base and J 0 bases, with 18 bases left between them. The CDR3 sequence is 18 residues long. CDR3 residues: CASSIVRKPDSMNTEAFF. CDR3 coding DNA: TGTGCCAGTAGTATAGTCCGAAAACCGGACTCTATGAACACTGAAGCTTTCTTT.

The V call is TRBV28, the J call TRBJ1-1; D is unresolved. The germline V and J ends were trimmed by 6 bases and 5 bases, with 7 bases remaining between them. Germline lookup yields CDR1 MDHEN and CDR2 SYDVKM. This CDR3 contains 11 residues. The CDR3 sequence: CASRAQTEAFF. The CDR3 bases are TGTGCCAGCAGGGCTCAAACTGAAGCTTTCTTT.

This rearrangement joins TRBV10-2 to TRBJ2-3; D gene ambiguous. V was shortened by 0 bases and J by 0 bases, with 7 bases between the two germline ends. The CDR3 contains 15 residues. Germline V gives CDR1 WSHSY, CDR2 SAAADI. CDR3 loop: CASSESAVSTDTQYF. CDR3 DNA sequence: TGCGCCAGCAGTGAGTCGGCGGTGAGCACAGATACGCAGTATTTT.

This clone was counted only a few times. The CDR3 DNA reads TGTGCCAGCAGCTCCAGGGGGACGAATATGGGCAATGAGCAGTTCTTC. It translates to CASSSRGTNMGNEQFF. The chain carries TRBV7-9 and TRBJ2-1; 7 nucleotides agree with TRBD1. The germline gives CDR1 SEHNR, CDR2 FQNEAQ (reference sequence). The J segment lost 6 bases and the V segment lost 4 bases, leaving 12 bases of the junction unmatched. The CDR3 spans 16 residues.

This rearrangement joins TRBV6-1 to TRBJ2-5, with D possibly TRBD1 on 5 matching bases. The CDR3 covers 13 residues. Trimming cost V 5 bases and J 1 base, with 8 bases left between them. The germline V gene encodes CDR1 MNHNS and CDR2 SASEGT. The CDR3 bases are TGTGCCAGCAGTTGGACATTCCAAGAGACCCAGTACTTC. Encoded protein: CASSWTFQETQYF.

The rearrangement joins TRBV29-1 to TRBJ1-1; no firm D call. The V end lost 2 bases, the J end lost 1 base, and 8 bases lay between the germline ends. In germline, CDR1 is SQVTM, CDR2 ANQGSEA. This CDR3 is 13 amino acids long. The CDR3 region is CSVETYRNTEAFF. The CDR3 nucleotides are TGCAGCGTTGAAACGTACAGGAACACTGAAGCTTTCTTT. Using reference TRBV29-1 and TRBJ1-1 for the parts outside the CDR3, the full variable domain is SAVISQKPSRDICQRGTSLTIQCQVDSQVTMMFWYRQQPGQSLTLIATANQGSEATYESGFVIDKFPISRPNLTFSTLTVSNMSPEDSSIYLCSVETYRNTEAFFGQGTRLTVV.

The chain joins TRBV7-8 to TRBJ1-3; D gene unclear. CDR1 SGHVS and CDR2 FQNEAQ come from the germline V gene. V was pared by 1 base and J by 0 bases, with 7 bases between. CDR3 length equals 15 residues. The CDR3 here is CASSLGSFSGNTIYF. DNA of the CDR3: TGTGCCAGCAGCTTAGGATCCTTCTCTGGAAACACCATATATTTT.

V and J are TRBV7-2 and TRBJ1-5; TRBD1 matches at 7 bases. Trimming took 6 bases from V and 6 from J; bases not matched to a gene: 8. Looked up from germline, CDR1 is SGHTA and CDR2 is FQGNSA. CDR3 size: 14 residues. CDR3 nucleotides: TGTGCCAGCAGGATAACAGGGGCAAGTCAGCCCCAGCATTTT. Protein sequence: CASRITGASQPQHF.

The gene calls are TRBV7-9 and TRBJ2-2; 7 bases are a match to TRBD2. The J segment lost 2 bases and the V segment lost 1 base, leaving 7 bases of the junction unmatched. This CDR3 contains 17 residues. Germline CDR1 is SEHNR and CDR2 is FQNEAQ (reference sequence). CDR3 DNA: TGTGCCAGCAGCTTAGGGAGTACTAGCGCAAACACCGGGGAGCTGTTTTTT. Translating gives CASSLGSTSANTGELFF.

V gene TRBV29-1 combines with J gene TRBJ1-3; no reliable D call. V lost 6 bases and J 2 bases, leaving 8 bases between the germline ends. Germline assignment: CDR1 SQVTM and CDR2 ANQGSEA. The CDR3 runs to 12 residues. CDR3 protein: CSVSSAGNTIYF. The CDR3, as DNA: TGCAGCGTCAGCTCGGCTGGAAACACCATATATTTT. Complete variable domain (other parts from reference TRBV29-1 and TRBJ1-3): SAVISQKPSRDICQRGTSLTIQCQVDSQVTMMFWYRQQPGQSLTLIATANQGSEATYESGFVIDKFPISRPNLTFSTLTVSNMSPEDSSIYLCSVSSAGNTIYFGEGSWLTVV.

The rearrangement links TRBV6-5 to TRBJ2-1; the D gene is possibly TRBD2 (5 bases). Germline V gives CDR1 MNHEY, CDR2 SVGAGI. CDR3 length: 16 residues. V lost 3 bases and J lost 5, with 17 bases in between. CDR3 in amino acids: CASSYSTGKRDNEQFF. CDR3 coding DNA: TGTGCCAGCAGTTATTCTACCGGGAAAAGGGACAATGAGCAGTTCTTC.

This clone was picked up a small number of times. The CDR3 coding sequence is TGTGCCAGCAGCGTAGAGGTAGGGAGTAATGAAAAACTGTTTTTT. Protein sequence: CASSVEVGSNEKLFF. This chain uses TRBV9 with TRBJ1-4; D ambiguous. The germline V gene has CDR1 SGDLS and CDR2 YYNGEE. The CDR3 spans 15 residues. Trimming took off 0 bases at V and 4 bases at J, with 10 bases between the two ends.

This clone was picked up one time. The chain uses TRBV6-5 and TRBJ1-1; D remains unclear. The V end was cut by 0 bases, the J end by 0 bases, with 5 bases between. CDR3 length: 14 residues. Germline-derived CDR1 and CDR2 are MNHEY and SVGAGI. The DNA for the CDR3 is TGTGCCAGCAGTTACTCAGCCCTGAACACTGAAGCTTTCTTT. Protein sequence: CASSYSALNTEAFF.

Only a few counts were recorded for this clone. The V and J genes are TRBV10-2 and TRBJ2-2; D unclear. Trimming cost V 8 bases and J 1 base, with 8 bases left between them. The CDR3 loop spans 13 amino acids. Germline CDR1 WSHSY, CDR2 SAAADI. The CDR3 here is CASVAVNTGELFF. DNA for the CDR3: TGCGCCAGCGTAGCAGTGAACACCGGGGAGCTGTTTTTT.

The chain links TRBV5-6 to TRBJ2-2; 7 bases fit TRBD1. V lost 0 bases to trimming and J lost 4 bases; unmatched junction nucleotides: 6. The CDR3 is made up of 16 amino acids. CDR1 and CDR2 (germline): SGHDT, YYEEEE. The CDR3 region has the DNA TGTGCCAGCAGCTTGGTAGGGGGCTTGGGCACCGGGGAGCTGTTTTTT. Translated, it gives CASSLVGGLGTGELFF.

DNA for the CDR3: TGTGCCATCAGTGAGGACAGTGGGGCGGGAGAAGGGCACAATGAGCAGTTCTTC. Amino acids: CAISEDSGAGEGHNEQFF. This chain joins TRBV10-3 and TRBJ2-1; 7 positions match TRBD2. V was clipped by 2 bases and J by 5 bases; unmatched bases: 15. The CDR3 has 18 amino acids. Looked up from germline, CDR1 is ENHRY and CDR2 is SYGVKD.

The rearrangement links TRBV6-5 to TRBJ1-1; D is unresolved. The CDR3 has 12 residues. Germline V gives CDR1 MNHEY, CDR2 SVGAGI. V lost 6 bases and J 5 bases, leaving 10 bases between the germline ends. As DNA, the CDR3 is TGTGCCAGCAGCTCCGTAGGGACTGAAGCTTTCTTT. Protein: CASSSVGTEAFF.

This clone was seen only once. V gene TRBV10-3 combines with J gene TRBJ2-2; no reliable D call. Trimming removed 4 bases from V and 0 bases from J, with 9 bases in between. Germline V gene sequence: CDR1 ENHRY, CDR2 SYGVKD. The CDR3 has 15 amino acids. The CDR3 DNA is TGTGCCATCAGTGGTCAAGCCTCGAACACCGGGGAGCTGTTTTTT. This sequence encodes CAISGQASNTGELFF.

This clone ranks as medium-sized. The chain couples TRBV28 to TRBJ2-7, with D uncertain. Trimming took 6 bases from V and 8 from J, leaving 20 bases between them. The CDR3 contains 14 residues. CDR1 and CDR2 (germline): MDHEN, SYDVKM. CDR3 residues: CASSWGLGLVQQYF. The CDR3 DNA follows: TGTGCCAGCAGCTGGGGTCTAGGCCTGGTTCAGCAGTACTTC.